Each of the 13 T cell receptor beta chains below was sequenced from the same sample in a study of blood T cell repertoires in COVID-19. Profiled with immunoSEQ multiplex PCR; TCRdb holds only in-frame clones, not every one. The profile shows 150,000 to 200,000 clones, 80% to 90% of them singletons. Material for sequencing was peripheral blood. The receptors were gathered from a man aged 60-69 years with acute or convalescent COVID-19.

The V call is TRBV7-8, the J call TRBJ2-2; 9 nucleotides match TRBD2. In germline, CDR1 is SGHVS, CDR2 FQNEAQ. The CDR3 sequence is 16 residues long. The ends lost 5 bases at V and 1 base at J; junction bases unmatched: 5. CDR3: CASSTLAGVNTGELFF. CDR3 in DNA: TGTGCCAGCAGCACGTTAGCGGGGGTGAACACCGGGGAGCTGTTTTTT.

V gene TRBV28 combines with J gene TRBJ2-1; 9 nucleotides align to TRBD1. The ends lost 5 bases at V and 9 bases at J; junction bases unmatched: 11. This CDR3 has 15 amino acids. Germline V CDR1 and CDR2: MDHEN, SYDVKM. The CDR3 is CASSTPDRGRSEQFF. In DNA, the CDR3 is TGTGCCAGCAGTACCCCGGACAGGGGAAGGAGTGAGCAGTTCTTC.

The V call is TRBV2, the J call TRBJ1-4; TRBD1 matches at 8 bases. V lost 3 bases to trimming and J lost 7 bases; unmatched junction nucleotides: 1. Germline assignment: CDR1 SNHLY and CDR2 FYNNEI. The CDR3 length is 13 residues. The CDR3 spells CASSDGTGEKLFF. CDR3 sequence (DNA): TGTGCCAGCAGTGATGGGACAGGTGAAAAACTGTTTTTT.

The CDR3: CASSPGLAVLREQYF. In nucleotides, the CDR3 is TGCGCCAGCAGCCCGGGACTAGCGGTCCTCCGGGAGCAGTACTTC. The chain is built from TRBV5-1 and TRBJ2-7, with TRBD2 matching over 11 bases. V lost 4 bases, J lost 7 bases, and 10 bases stayed unmatched. The CDR3 contains 15 residues. Germline CDR1 reads SGHRS; CDR2 reads YFSETQ.

This chain joins TRBV6-5 and TRBJ1-1; D is undetermined. The CDR3 covers 15 residues. V was trimmed by 0 bases and J by 1 base, leaving 9 bases between them. The V gene's germline CDR1 is MNHEY and CDR2 SVGAGI. The CDR3 region has the DNA TGTGCCAGCAGTTACTCTAGGCAGCGGAACACTGAAGCTTTCTTT. Amino acid sequence: CASSYSRQRNTEAFF.

The chain carries TRBV6-5 and TRBJ1-5; 7 bases fit TRBD1. This CDR3 region has 15 residues. From germline, CDR1 is MNHEY and CDR2 SVGAGI. Unmatched junction bases numbered 6, after V lost 5 bases and J lost 2 bases. The CDR3 here is CASSPWDRRNQPQHF. The CDR3 DNA reads as TGTGCCAGCAGTCCATGGGACAGACGCAATCAGCCCCAGCATTTT.

This clone was seen a handful of times. This chain links TRBV5-1 with TRBJ1-2, with 7 bases aligning to TRBD1. The junction had 9 bases not matched to a gene; V was cut back by 4 bases and J by 6 bases. Germline CDR1 and CDR2: SGHRS and YFSETQ. The length of the CDR3 is 14 residues. In DNA, the CDR3 is TGCGCCAGCAGCCGCGGGTCAGGGGGTGATGGCTACACCTTC. Translating it yields CASSRGSGGDGYTF.

This chain joins TRBV12-3 or TRBV12-4 and TRBJ2-1; 7 bases align to TRBD2. The CDR3 consists of 11 residues. V was clipped by 6 bases and J by 11 bases; unmatched bases: 4. CDR3 region: CASSPGRQQFF. The CDR3 DNA is TGTGCCAGCAGCCCCGGGAGGCAGCAGTTCTTC.

V gene TRBV5-1 combines with J gene TRBJ1-1, with D possibly TRBD1 on 6 matching bases. CDR1 SGHRS and CDR2 YFSETQ come from the germline V gene. CDR3 size: 14 residues. The V end was cut by 0 bases, the J end by 1 base, with 7 bases between. CDR3 loop: CASSLATGNTEAFF. DNA for the CDR3: TGCGCCAGCAGCTTGGCGACAGGGAACACTGAAGCTTTCTTT. Full variable domain (outside the CDR3, taken from reference TRBV5-1 and TRBJ1-1): KAGVTQTPRYLIKTRGQQVTLSCSPISGHRSVSWYQQTPGQGLQFLFEYFSETQRNKGNFPGRFSGRQFSNSRSEMNVSTLELGDSALYLCASSLATGNTEAFFGQGTRLTVV.

This clone was seen a few times. This sequence joins TRBV2 and TRBJ2-1; possible D gene TRBD2, 6 bases. V was pared by 6 bases and J by 5 bases, with 11 bases between. Per germline, CDR1 SNHLY and CDR2 FYNNEI. This CDR3 has 13 amino acids. CDR3 DNA sequence: TGTGCCAGCAGGGGGGACTTCAACAATGAGCAGTTCTTC. Its protein is CASRGDFNNEQFF.

The chain joins TRBV28 to TRBJ1-2; 8 bases fit TRBD1. This CDR3 has 15 residues. Germline loops: CDR1 MDHEN, CDR2 SYDVKM. The trim removed 3 bases at V and 3 bases at J, leaving 6 bases unmatched. Here the CDR3 DNA reads TGTGCCAGCAGTTTCCCCGTGACAGGGGACTATGGCTACACCTTC. Amino acids: CASSFPVTGDYGYTF.

The J gene is TRBJ1-1, the V gene TRBV7-2, with D perhaps TRBD1 (6 bases). Germline V gives CDR1 SGHTA, CDR2 FQGNSA. V shed 2 bases and J shed 7 bases, with 23 bases lying between them. This CDR3 is 17 amino acids long. The chain's CDR3 is CASSLRYRSQGPDEAFF. CDR3 bases: TGTGCCAGCAGCTTACGATACCGATCACAGGGACCTGATGAAGCTTTCTTT.

This clone was counted a few times. V and J are TRBV28 and TRBJ1-2; D remains unclear. Germline V gene lookup returns CDR1 MDHEN and CDR2 SYDVKM. The CDR3 length is 13 residues. Trimming removed 1 base at V and 7 bases at J, with 10 bases between. The CDR3 DNA reads as TGTGCCAGCAGTTTATTTCGGGAGGGTGGCTACACCTTC. It is translated as CASSLFREGGYTF.